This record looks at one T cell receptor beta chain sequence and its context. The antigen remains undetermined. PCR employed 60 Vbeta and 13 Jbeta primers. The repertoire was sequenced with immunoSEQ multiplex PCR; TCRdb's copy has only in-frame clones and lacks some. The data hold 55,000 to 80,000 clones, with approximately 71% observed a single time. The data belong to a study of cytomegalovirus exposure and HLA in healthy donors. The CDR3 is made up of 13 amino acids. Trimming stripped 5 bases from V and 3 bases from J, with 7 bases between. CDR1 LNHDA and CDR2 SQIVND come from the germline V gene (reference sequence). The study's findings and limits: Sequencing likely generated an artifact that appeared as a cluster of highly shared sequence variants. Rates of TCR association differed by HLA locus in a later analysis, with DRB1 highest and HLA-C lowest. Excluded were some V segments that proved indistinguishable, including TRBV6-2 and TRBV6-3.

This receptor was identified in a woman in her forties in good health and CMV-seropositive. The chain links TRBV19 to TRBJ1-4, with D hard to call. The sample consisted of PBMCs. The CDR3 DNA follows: TGTGCCAGTAGTTCTACCGCTAATGAAAAACTGTTTTTT. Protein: CASSSTANEKLFF.